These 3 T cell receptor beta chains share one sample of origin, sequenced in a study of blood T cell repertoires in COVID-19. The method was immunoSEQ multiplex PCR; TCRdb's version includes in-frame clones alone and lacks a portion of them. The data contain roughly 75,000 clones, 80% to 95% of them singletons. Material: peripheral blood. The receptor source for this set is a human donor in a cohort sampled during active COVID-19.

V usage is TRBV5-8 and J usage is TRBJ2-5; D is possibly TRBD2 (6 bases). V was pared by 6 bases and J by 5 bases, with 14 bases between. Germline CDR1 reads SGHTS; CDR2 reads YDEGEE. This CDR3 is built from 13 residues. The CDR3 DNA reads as TGTGCCAGCAACCGACTAGGAGGGGAGACCCAGTACTTC. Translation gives CASNRLGGETQYF. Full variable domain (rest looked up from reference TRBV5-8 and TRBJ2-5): EAGVTQSPTHLIKTRGQQATLRCSPISGHTSVYWYQQALGLGLQFLLWYDEGEERNRGNFPPRFSGRQFPNYSSELNVNALELEDSALYLCASNRLGGETQYFGPGTRLLVL.

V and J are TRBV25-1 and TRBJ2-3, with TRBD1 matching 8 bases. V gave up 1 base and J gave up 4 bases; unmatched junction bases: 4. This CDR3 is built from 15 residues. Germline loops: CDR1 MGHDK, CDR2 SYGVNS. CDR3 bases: TGTGCCAGCAGTGAATTGGCAGGGGGCGCAGATACGCAGTATTTT. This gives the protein CASSELAGGADTQYF.

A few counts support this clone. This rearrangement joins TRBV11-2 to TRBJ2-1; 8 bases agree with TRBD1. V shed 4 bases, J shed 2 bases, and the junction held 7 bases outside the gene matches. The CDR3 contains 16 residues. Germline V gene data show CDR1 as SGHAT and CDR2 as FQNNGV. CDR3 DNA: TGTGCCAGCAGCTATACCGGGACAGGCGCCTACAATGAGCAGTTCTTC. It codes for CASSYTGTGAYNEQFF.